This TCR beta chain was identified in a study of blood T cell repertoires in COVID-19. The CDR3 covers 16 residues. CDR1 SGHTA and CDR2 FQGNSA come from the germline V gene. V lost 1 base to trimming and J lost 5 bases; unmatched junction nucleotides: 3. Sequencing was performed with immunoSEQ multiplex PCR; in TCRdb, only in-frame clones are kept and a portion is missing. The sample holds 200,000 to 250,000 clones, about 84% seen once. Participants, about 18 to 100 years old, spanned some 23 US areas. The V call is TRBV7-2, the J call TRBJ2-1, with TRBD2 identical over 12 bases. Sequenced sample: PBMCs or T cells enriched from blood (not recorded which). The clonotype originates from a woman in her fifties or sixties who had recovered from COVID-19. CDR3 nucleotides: TGTGCCAGCAGCTTAGGGCCTAGCGGGGGGGACAATGAGCAGTTCTTC. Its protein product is CASSLGPSGGDNEQFF.